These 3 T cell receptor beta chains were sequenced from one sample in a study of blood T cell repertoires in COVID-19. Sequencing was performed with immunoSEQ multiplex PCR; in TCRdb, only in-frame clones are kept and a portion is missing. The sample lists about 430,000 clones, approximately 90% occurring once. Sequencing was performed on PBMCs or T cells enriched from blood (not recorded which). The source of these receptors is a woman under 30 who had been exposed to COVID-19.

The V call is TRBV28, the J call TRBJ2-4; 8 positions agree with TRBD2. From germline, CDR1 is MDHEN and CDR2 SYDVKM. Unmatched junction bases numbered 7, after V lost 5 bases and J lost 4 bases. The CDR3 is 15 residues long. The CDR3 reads CASSPGGGLKNIQYF. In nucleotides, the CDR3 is TGTGCCAGCAGTCCCGGGGGGGGGCTTAAAAACATTCAGTACTTC.

The CDR3 here is CASSSVQGYSPLHF. For the CDR3, the DNA is TGTGCCAGCAGTTCGGTACAGGGATATTCACCCCTCCACTTT. The chain has TRBV27 and TRBJ1-6; tentative D call: TRBD1 (6 bases). Looked up from germline, CDR1 is MNHEY and CDR2 is SMNVEV (reference sequence). V was cut by 4 bases and J by 8 bases, with 12 bases left in between. The length of the CDR3 is 14 residues.

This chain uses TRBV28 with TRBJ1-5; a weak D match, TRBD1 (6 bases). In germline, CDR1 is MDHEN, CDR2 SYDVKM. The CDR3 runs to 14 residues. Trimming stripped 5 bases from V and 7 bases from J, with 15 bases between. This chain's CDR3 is CASSQQGTLQPQHF. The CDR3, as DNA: TGTGCCAGCAGTCAGCAGGGGACATTGCAGCCCCAGCATTTT.